Sequencing of this TCR beta chain was carried out in a study of T-cell reconstitution after alpha-beta-depleted transplantation in children. TCRbeta library construction was performed incorporating unique molecular identifiers. Each CDR3 protein gets one entry after TCRdb re-called the PCR reads with MiXCR. Here the sample spans approximately 800,000 distinct CDR3 sequences, under 20% being singletons. V gave up 6 bases and J gave up 0 bases, with 27 bases separating them. Germline CDR1 and CDR2: DFQATT and SNEGSKA (reference sequence). The CDR3 runs to 18 residues. This clonotype was picked up a small number of times.

This TCR derives from a male patient aged 10 to 17 who had a stem cell transplant for acute lymphoblastic leukemia, so the T cells may come from the graft donor. This chain uses TRBV20-1 with TRBJ2-7; tentative D call: TRBD1 (7 bases). The sample was PBMCs, mostly from graft donor cells, taken 360 days after TCRalphabeta/CD19-depleted stem cell transplant. CDR3 protein: CSAEHLDRAGSSSYEQYF. The CDR3 DNA reads as TGCAGTGCCGAGCACCTTGACAGGGCGGGAAGTAGCTCCTACGAGCAGTACTTC.